The 28 T cell receptor beta chains given below trace back to one sample, sequenced in a study of CD8+ T cells in alopecia areata. Sequencing relied on a cDNA template that was reverse transcribed from extracted RNA. The assay was immunoSEQ multiplex PCR, and TCRdb's table has in-frame clones only and misses some. The table lists about 69,000 clones, roughly 57% of them singletons. The sequenced sample was CD8+ T cells sorted from blood, obtained at week 0. The origin of the receptors is a human donor with alopecia areata.

The genes are TRBV28 and TRBJ2-5; 9 nucleotides line up with TRBD1. Germline trimming cut 10 bases from V and 8 bases from J; bases unmatched to any gene: 20. CDR1 is MDHEN and CDR2 is SYDVKM in the germline V gene. CDR3 length: 16 amino acids. CDR3 in DNA: TGTGCCACCCGTCTCAGGACAGGGGAGGAGAGACCCACCCAGTACTTC. It translates to CATRLRTGEERPTQYF.

The chain uses TRBV6-5 and TRBJ2-1; D gene ambiguous. Trimming removed 5 bases from V and 4 bases from J, with 15 bases in between. The CDR3 sequence is 15 residues long. Germline assignment: CDR1 MNHEY and CDR2 SVGAGI. The CDR3 nucleotides are TGTGCCAGCAGTCTCAGCGACCCCGGTTACAATGAGCAGTTCTTC. Translating gives CASSLSDPGYNEQFF.

The chain combines TRBV19 with TRBJ2-2; TRBD2 is a possible D gene (6 bases). From germline, CDR1 is LNHDA and CDR2 SQIVND (reference sequence). V was trimmed by 9 bases and J by 7 bases, leaving 18 bases between them. The CDR3 totals 14 residues. The DNA of the CDR3 is TGTGCCAGCGATGGGGGGAGCCGGTTCGGGGAGCTGTTTTTT. This encodes CASDGGSRFGELFF.

There are a few counts of this clone. The J gene is TRBJ2-7, the V gene TRBV4-1; D call uncertain. Germline lookup yields CDR1 MGHRA and CDR2 YSYEKL. V lost 1 base to trimming and J lost 5 bases, with 15 bases between them. The CDR3 has 15 residues. CDR3 DNA sequence: TGCGCCAGCAGCCAAGGCGGTCGGGCCAGAAACGAGCAGTACTTC. As protein: CASSQGGRARNEQYF.

This clone was observed a few times. The chain links TRBV6-5 to TRBJ2-1; D is undetermined. Trimming took off 0 bases at V and 3 bases at J, with 12 bases between the two ends. This CDR3 comprises 16 residues. CDR1 and CDR2 from the germline V gene are MNHEY and SVGAGI. CDR3 sequence: CASSYSASADYNEQFF. The CDR3 nucleotides are TGTGCCAGCAGTTACTCTGCCAGCGCCGACTACAATGAGCAGTTCTTC.

This sequence joins TRBV30 and TRBJ1-1, with TRBD1 identical over 7 bases. Losses at the gene ends were 7 bases for V and 7 bases for J; bases not matched to a gene: 9. The CDR3 consists of 12 residues. The germline V gene has CDR1 GTSNPN and CDR2 SVGIG (reference sequence). DNA for the CDR3: TGTGCCTATAAGCGGACAGGCCTTGAAGCTTTCTTT. Protein sequence: CAYKRTGLEAFF.

This sequence joins TRBV19 and TRBJ2-2; D unclear. V was pared by 8 bases and J by 3 bases, with 1 base between. The CDR3 covers 10 residues. Germline V CDR1 and CDR2: LNHDA, SQIVND (reference sequence). CDR3 loop: CASYTGELFF. The DNA for the CDR3 is TGTGCCAGTTACACCGGGGAGCTGTTTTTT.

This chain joins TRBV4-3 and TRBJ2-3; no firm D call. The CDR3 is made up of 15 amino acids. Germline CDR1 is LGHNA and CDR2 is YSLEER. Trimming left V 0 bases short and J 4 bases short, with 11 bases between. The CDR3 region has the DNA TGCGCCAGCAGCCAAGATCAAGGGTTCCCAGATACGCAGTATTTT. Protein sequence: CASSQDQGFPDTQYF.

The V gene is TRBV6-1, the J gene TRBJ1-5; D not resolved. Germline loops: CDR1 MNHNS, CDR2 SASEGT. Deletions cut 4 bases from V and 0 bases from J, with 10 bases between. This CDR3 is built from 15 residues. The chain's CDR3 is CASSVQSYSNQPQHF. In DNA, the CDR3 is TGTGCCAGCAGTGTTCAGAGTTATAGCAATCAGCCCCAGCATTTT.

The chain links TRBV5-6 to TRBJ1-4; D is unresolved. The germline V gene has CDR1 SGHDT and CDR2 YYEEEE. Trimming removed 2 bases from V and 5 bases from J, with 7 bases in between. The CDR3 spans 13 residues. For the CDR3, the DNA is TGTGCCAGCAGCTTTGTGCAGAATGAAAAACTGTTTTTT. It codes for CASSFVQNEKLFF.

This chain connects TRBV27 to TRBJ1-2; 7 nucleotides line up with TRBD1. Germline CDR1 MNHEY, CDR2 SMNVEV (reference sequence). V shed 6 bases, J shed 3 bases, and the junction held 4 bases outside the gene matches. This CDR3 contains 13 residues. CDR3 nucleotides: TGTGCCAGCAGGCAAGACAGGGACTATGGCTACACCTTC. Its translation: CASRQDRDYGYTF.

This clone came up once. The V and J genes are TRBV29-1 and TRBJ2-7, with a weak D call TRBD1 (5 bases). This CDR3 comprises 13 residues. The ends were cut back, 6 bases at V and 6 bases at J, with 18 bases in the middle. In germline, CDR1 is SQVTM, CDR2 ANQGSEA. CDR3 in amino acids: CSVDTGPTSEQYF. CDR3 sequence (DNA): TGCAGCGTGGACACTGGACCCACATCCGAGCAGTACTTC.

The rearrangement joins TRBV11-2 to TRBJ2-5, with 7 nucleotides matching TRBD2. Germline CDR1 is SGHAT and CDR2 is FQNNGV. The trim removed 5 bases at V and 4 bases at J, leaving 7 bases unmatched. The CDR3 consists of 14 residues. The CDR3 DNA follows: TGTGCCAGCAGCGGCTTAGCGGGTAGAGAGACCCAGTACTTC. It yields the protein CASSGLAGRETQYF.

The rearrangement joins TRBV4-3 to TRBJ2-1; D call uncertain. V shed 4 bases and J shed 6 bases, with 16 bases lying between them. This CDR3 is built from 15 residues. Per the germline V gene, CDR1 is LGHNA and CDR2 is YSLEER. The CDR3 DNA follows: TGCGCCAGCAGCCTCAACCCCGATTTGGGCAATGAGCAGTTCTTC. Translated: CASSLNPDLGNEQFF.

This clone appeared a few times. The gene calls are TRBV19 and TRBJ2-5; D is unclear. The V end lost 4 bases, the J end lost 1 base, and 13 bases lay between the germline ends. The CDR3 covers 15 residues. Germline CDR1 reads LNHDA; CDR2 reads SQIVND (reference sequence). CDR3 residues: CASSNGGRSQETQYF. The CDR3 bases are TGTGCCAGTAGTAACGGCGGACGGAGCCAAGAGACCCAGTACTTC.

This clone has only one observation. The chain links TRBV29-1 to TRBJ1-1, with a weak D call TRBD1 (5 bases). CDR1 is SQVTM and CDR2 is ANQGSEA in the germline V gene. CDR3 length: 13 amino acids. The V gene lost 3 bases and the J gene lost 2 bases, with 10 bases spanning the gap. CDR3 protein: CSVEGDANTEAFF. The CDR3 DNA sequence: TGCAGCGTTGAGGGGGACGCAAACACTGAAGCTTTCTTT.

With regard to this clone: It is likely a read error: a sequence one base away is far more abundant. V gene TRBV5-6 combines with J gene TRBJ1-1, with D possibly matching TRBD1 (6 bases). V lost 0 bases, J lost 0 bases, and 15 bases lay in between. Germline CDR1 SGHDT, CDR2 YYEEEE. The CDR3 covers 17 residues. CDR3 sequence: CASSLVGGGPLNTEAFF. The CDR3, as DNA: TGTGCCAGCAGCTTGGTTGGCGGGGGCCCTCTGAACACTGAAGCTTTCTTT.

The chain carries TRBV27 and TRBJ2-1; 10 bases are a match to TRBD2. This CDR3 comprises 16 residues. CDR1 and CDR2 (germline): MNHEY, SMNVEV (reference sequence). Losses at the gene ends were 6 bases for V and 9 bases for J; bases not matched to a gene: 14. CDR3 loop: CASSLLGVAGGREQFF. The CDR3, as DNA: TGTGCCAGCAGCCTCTTAGGGGTAGCGGGAGGTCGTGAGCAGTTCTTC.

The chain combines TRBV5-4 with TRBJ2-7; 9 bases match TRBD1. The junction had 5 bases not matched to a gene; V was cut back by 4 bases and J by 0 bases. From germline, CDR1 is SGHNT and CDR2 YYREEE (reference sequence). The CDR3 sequence is 15 residues long. CDR3 in amino acids: CASSMGQGSSYEQYF. The CDR3 coding sequence is TGTGCCAGCAGCATGGGACAGGGAAGCTCCTACGAGCAGTACTTC. The full variable domain, rest sourced from reference TRBV5-4 and TRBJ2-7, is ETGVTQSPTHLIKTRGQQVTLRCSSQSGHNTVSWYQQALGQGPQFIFQYYREEENGRGNFPPRFSGLQFPNYSSELNVNALELDDSALYLCASSMGQGSSYEQYFGPGTRLTVT.

The gene calls are TRBV5-6 and TRBJ2-7, with 8 bases lining up with TRBD2. This CDR3 is 16 amino acids long. The trim removed 4 bases at V and 1 base at J, leaving 10 bases unmatched. The V gene's germline CDR1 is SGHDT and CDR2 YYEEEE. The CDR3 reads CASSETGGTRSYEQYF. CDR3 DNA: TGTGCCAGCAGCGAAACGGGGGGGACTAGGTCCTACGAGCAGTACTTC.

The sample holds a few counts of this clone. The chain has TRBV7-9 and TRBJ1-4, with D unresolved. CDR1 SEHNR and CDR2 FQNEAQ come from the germline V gene (reference sequence). This CDR3 contains 14 residues. V was shortened by 5 bases and J by 10 bases, with 17 bases between the two germline ends. The CDR3, as DNA: TGTGCCAGCAGCCCGACGCTGCAGGCGGGAAAACTGTTTTTT. This translates into CASSPTLQAGKLFF. Using reference TRBV7-9 and TRBJ1-4 for the parts outside the CDR3, the full variable domain is DTGVSQNPRHKITKRGQNVTFRCDPISEHNRLYWYRQTLGQGPEFLTYFQNEAQLEKSRLLSDRFSAERPKGSFSTLEIQRTEQGDSAMYLCASSPTLQAGKLFFGSGTQLSVL.

Relative to its sample, this clone is medium-sized (0.01 to 0.1%). V gene TRBV6-5 combines with J gene TRBJ2-6; D call uncertain. The V gene's germline CDR1 is MNHEY and CDR2 SVGAGI. The V end was cut by 4 bases, the J end by 0 bases, with 7 bases between. This CDR3 is built from 15 residues. CDR3 loop: CASSLESSGANVLTF. Written as DNA, the CDR3 is TGTGCCAGCAGTTTAGAGAGCTCTGGGGCCAACGTCCTGACTTTC.

The chain uses TRBV18 and TRBJ1-4, with TRBD1 as a possible D gene (6 bases). Germline CDR1 reads KGHSH; CDR2 reads LQKENI. The CDR3 contains 18 residues. Trimming stripped 6 bases from V and 2 bases from J, with 22 bases between. The DNA of the CDR3 is TGTGCCAGCTCTCACGGAAACAACCAGGGGTCCACTAATGAAAAACTGTTTTTT. This sequence encodes CASSHGNNQGSTNEKLFF.

The chain links TRBV7-7 to TRBJ2-2; D is ambiguous. Germline V gene lookup returns CDR1 SSHAT and CDR2 FNYEAQ (reference sequence). This CDR3 is 14 amino acids long. V was trimmed by 5 bases and J by 4 bases, leaving 11 bases between them. The CDR3: CASSPRMGTGELFF. CDR3 DNA: TGTGCCAGCAGCCCCCGTATGGGCACCGGGGAGCTGTTTTTT.

This clone has a handful of counts. V usage is TRBV29-1 and J usage is TRBJ2-1; 9 bases are a match to TRBD1. Germline CDR1 and CDR2: SQVTM and ANQGSEA. The CDR3 sequence is 14 residues long. Trimming at V came to 3 bases and at J to 8 bases, leaving 8 bases not matched to a gene. This chain's CDR3 is CSVDRDRETYEQFF. In nucleotides, the CDR3 is TGCAGCGTTGACCGGGACAGGGAAACCTATGAGCAGTTCTTC.

This clone was found a few times. The V and J genes are TRBV7-2 and TRBJ2-7, with D unclear. Germline CDR1 is SGHTA and CDR2 is FQGNSA. V lost 0 bases, J lost 9 bases, and 12 bases lay in between. CDR3 length: 13 residues. The CDR3 DNA reads TGTGCCAGCAGCTTAGCGAAGTCGTTCGGGCAGTACTTC. This codes for CASSLAKSFGQYF.

The rearrangement links TRBV27 to TRBJ1-2, with a possible D match to TRBD1 (5 bases). The CDR3 has 15 amino acids. Germline V gene lookup returns CDR1 MNHEY and CDR2 SMNVEV (reference sequence). Trimming removed 2 bases from V and 5 bases from J, with 15 bases in between. This chain's CDR3 is CASSLRGGGWYGYTF. The DNA for the CDR3 is TGTGCCAGCAGTTTACGGGGCGGTGGGTGGTATGGCTACACCTTC.

This chain links TRBV4-3 with TRBJ2-5; D unclear. Germline CDR1 and CDR2: LGHNA and YSLEER. The CDR3 is 15 amino acids. Between the trimmed V and J ends, which lost 0 bases and 1 base, there was a span of 9 bases. The chain's CDR3 is CASSQEASVQETQYF. The CDR3 nucleotides are TGCGCCAGCAGCCAAGAGGCGTCAGTCCAAGAGACCCAGTACTTC.